This T cell receptor beta chain was captured in a study of blood T cells in healthy people across ages. This clonotype appeared many times. Its antigen is as yet unknown. The CDR3 has 14 amino acids. From germline, CDR1 is SGHDT and CDR2 YYEEEE. Trimming removed 4 bases at V and 3 bases at J, with 14 bases between. Study-level points and caveats: With age, beta diversity per million T cells declined roughly linearly, significantly by 30 to 50.

Using a J-beta primer mix together with a sample-barcoded 5' primer, a second PCR was run for roughly 6 to 12 cycles. A single record per CDR3 protein comes from TCRdb applying MiXCR to the 5' RACE reads. Here the sample spans fewer than 800,000 distinct CDR3 sequences, around a quarter being singletons. These sequences were also reported in another study, on T cells of mothers and their children. That study adds: Overlap in related mother-child pairs always slightly exceeded unrelated pairs, never significantly.

The V call is TRBV5-6, the J call TRBJ2-7; D is possibly TRBD2 (5 bases). Sequencing was performed on blood. The receptor was derived from a boy younger than 18 in good health. CDR3: CASSRTAQFYEQYF. In DNA, the CDR3 is TGTGCCAGCAGCCGGACTGCCCAATTCTACGAGCAGTACTTC.